This TCR beta chain derives from a study of blood T cell repertoires in COVID-19 (dated by TCRdb to 2019 to 2021). Regarding the research as a whole: Collaborator samples came from the United States, Italy and Spain and covered acute and convalescent phases of COVID-19. Samples came from the ongoing ImmuneRACE study (first 160 participants) plus 1,254 subjects from 6 global collaborators. The repertoires were released in a freely available public database intended as a resource for research on the immune response to SARS-CoV-2. The prospective study material was composed of cDNA or gDNA derived from T cells, B-cell-depleted T cells, or PBMCs. A de-identified subject ID, COVID-19 status, age in years and sex were almost always included in the sample metadata. Deeply sampled blood TCRbeta repertoires from subjects exposed to, actively infected with, or recovered from COVID-19 were included in the dataset. Where available, HLA class I and class II types were obtained from metadata supplied by the sample provider rather than from assay-based typing. On the study overall, not on this receptor specifically: Clinical and demographic metadata were provided uncurated, with the amount varying by source and participant.

TCRbeta CDR3 regions were amplified from genomic DNA by means of the immunoSEQ Assay, a bias-controlled multiplex PCR. Regarding the original processing steps: The number of nucleated cells in each sample was estimated by amplification of reference gene primers within the assay. Sequence reads were collapsed and filtered to measure the absolute abundance of every unique TCRbeta CDR3 rearrangement. For each sample, productive Simpson clonality was calculated as the square root of Simpson's diversity index across productive rearrangements. Sourced from immuneACCESS, this table was stored by TCRdb with only in-frame sequences that have V and J called. A share of the clones is absent; for the studies checked, an unresolved V gene accounts for under half, and the remainder has no known explanation. That table gives V, J and clone size, and the DNA gave D and trimming. In all, the sample holds about 240,000 clones, and approximately 83% of those were seen once. Jointly, the top ten make up approximately 9.6% of the sample.

Unmatched junction bases come to 9, with V trimmed by 8 bases and J by 0 bases. In the germline V gene, CDR1 corresponds to SNHLY and CDR2 to FYNNEI. The CDR3 sequence holds 15 residues, the cysteine and phenylalanine included. The DNA shown is the 45-base CDR3, in frame from base 1. Note on this clone: Its antigen is currently not known. Per-nucleotide qualities are absent, and no much larger clonotype sits a single base away.

Collaborating institutions collected whole blood in K2EDTA tubes following their own protocols. Collaborator samples were shipped for TCRbeta analysis as frozen whole blood, isolated PBMCs, or DNA extracted from either sample type. This chain is built from TRBV2 and TRBJ1-1, and TRBD1 matches 7 of the central bases. Input material: peripheral blood. This receptor was identified in a woman older than 75 with acute or convalescent COVID-19. DNA sequence: TGTGCCAGCCACAGGGACAGCAATGTGAACACTGAAGCTTTCTTT. This encodes CASHRDSNVNTEAFF.